This T cell receptor (beta chain) was observed in a study of vaccination and CD4 T cells after COVID-19. Whole-study context: For post-vaccine samples, collection took place a median approximately 77 days after dose two, ranging from 14 to 241. Overlapping SARS-CoV-2, HCoV-NL63, HCoV-OC43 and HCoV-229E spike peptides stimulated the cells. The study's findings and limits: Investigators enrolled relatively few convalescent patients and included no early post-infection timepoints.

The CDR3 covers 17 residues. Germline V gene lookup returns CDR1 SNHLY and CDR2 FYNNEI. The ends were cut back, 6 bases at V and 0 bases at J, with 18 bases in the middle. As for treatment: roughly 10-day PBMC culture with coronavirus spike peptide pools or control peptides (ViraFEST assay). Cultured CD4+ T cells had their DNA profiled by the Oncomine TCR Beta short-read assay. TCRdb recomputed calls from the PCR reads with MiXCR, one row per CDR3 protein. This table holds about 9,000 distinct CDR3 sequences, approximately 22% found once. As to this clonotype: Its matching antigen is unknown.

The receptor was derived from a human donor with COVID-19. The specimen was cultured CD4+ T cells from blood. The chain combines TRBV2 with TRBJ1-3; D remains ambiguous. The CDR3 protein is CASREPTGPSSGNTIYF. CDR3 nucleotide sequence: TGTGCCAGCAGAGAGCCTACCGGACCCAGCTCTGGAAACACCATATATTTT.